This T cell receptor beta chain was sequenced during a study of control samples from healthy donors and cancer patients. The ends were cut back, 4 bases at V and 4 bases at J, with 12 bases in the middle. Germline V lookup: CDR1 SGHKS, CDR2 YYEKEE (reference sequence). The CDR3 runs 15 residues. TCRdb keeps only in-frame clones here, not all; method: immunoSEQ multiplex PCR. Of around 55,000 clones in the sample, 88% were seen once. This TCR came from a man aged 50-60 years in good health. The chain carries TRBV5-5 and TRBJ1-6; D not resolved. The source material was blood. The CDR3 nucleotides read TGTGCCAGCAGCGATAATTGGACTTATAATTCACCCCTCCACTTT. Translated, it gives CASSDNWTYNSPLHF.